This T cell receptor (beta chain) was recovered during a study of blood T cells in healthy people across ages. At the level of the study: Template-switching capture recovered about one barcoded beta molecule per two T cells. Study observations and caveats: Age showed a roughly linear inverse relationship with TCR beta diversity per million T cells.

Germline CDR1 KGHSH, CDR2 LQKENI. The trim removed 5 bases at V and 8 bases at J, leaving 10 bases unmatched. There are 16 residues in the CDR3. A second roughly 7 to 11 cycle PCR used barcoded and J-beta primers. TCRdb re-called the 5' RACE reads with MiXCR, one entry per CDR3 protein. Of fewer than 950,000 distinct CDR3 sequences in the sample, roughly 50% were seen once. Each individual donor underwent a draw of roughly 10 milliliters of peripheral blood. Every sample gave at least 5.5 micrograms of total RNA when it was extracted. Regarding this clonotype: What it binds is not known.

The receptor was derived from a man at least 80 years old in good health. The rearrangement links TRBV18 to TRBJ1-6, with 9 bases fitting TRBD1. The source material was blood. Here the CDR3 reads CASSSQGAGLDSPLHF. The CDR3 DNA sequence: TGTGCCAGCTCATCACAGGGGGCTGGGTTGGATTCACCCCTCCACTTT.